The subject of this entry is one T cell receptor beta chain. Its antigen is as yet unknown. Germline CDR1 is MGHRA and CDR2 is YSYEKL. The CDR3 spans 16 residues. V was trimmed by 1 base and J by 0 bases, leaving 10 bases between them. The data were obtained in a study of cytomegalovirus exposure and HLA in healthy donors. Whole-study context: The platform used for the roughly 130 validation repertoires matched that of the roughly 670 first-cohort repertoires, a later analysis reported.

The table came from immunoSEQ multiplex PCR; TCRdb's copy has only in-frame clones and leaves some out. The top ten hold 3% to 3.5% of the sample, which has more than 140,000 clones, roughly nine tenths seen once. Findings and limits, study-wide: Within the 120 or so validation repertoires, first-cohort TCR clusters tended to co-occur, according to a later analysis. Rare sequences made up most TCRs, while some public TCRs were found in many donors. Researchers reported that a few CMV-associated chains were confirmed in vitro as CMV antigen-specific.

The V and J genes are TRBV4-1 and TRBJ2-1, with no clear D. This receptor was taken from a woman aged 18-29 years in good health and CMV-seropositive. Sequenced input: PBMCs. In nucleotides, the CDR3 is TGCGCCAGCAGCCAAGTGATGGAGTTCTCCTACAATGAGCAGTTCTTC. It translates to CASSQVMEFSYNEQFF.